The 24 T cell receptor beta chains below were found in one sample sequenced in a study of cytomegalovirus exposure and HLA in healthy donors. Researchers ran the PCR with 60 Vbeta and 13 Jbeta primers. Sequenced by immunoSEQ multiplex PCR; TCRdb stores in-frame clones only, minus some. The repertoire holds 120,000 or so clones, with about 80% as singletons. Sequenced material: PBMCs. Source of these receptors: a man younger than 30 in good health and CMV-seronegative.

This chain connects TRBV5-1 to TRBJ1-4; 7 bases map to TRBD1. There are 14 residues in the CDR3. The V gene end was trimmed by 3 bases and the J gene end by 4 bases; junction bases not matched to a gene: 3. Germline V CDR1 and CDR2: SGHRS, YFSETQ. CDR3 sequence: CASSSGTVNEKLFF. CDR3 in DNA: TGCGCCAGCAGCTCGGGGACAGTTAATGAAAAACTGTTTTTT.

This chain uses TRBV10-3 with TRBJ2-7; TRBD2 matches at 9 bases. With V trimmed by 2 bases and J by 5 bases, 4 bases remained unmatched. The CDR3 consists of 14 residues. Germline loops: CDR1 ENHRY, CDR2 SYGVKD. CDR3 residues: CAISEPGLADEQYF. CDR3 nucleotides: TGTGCCATCAGTGAGCCGGGACTAGCCGACGAGCAGTACTTC.

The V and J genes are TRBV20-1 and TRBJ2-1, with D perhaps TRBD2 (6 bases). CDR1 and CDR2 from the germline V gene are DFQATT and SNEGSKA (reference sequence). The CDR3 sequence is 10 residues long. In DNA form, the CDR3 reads TGCGGCGGGACTGATGGTGAGCAGTTCTTC. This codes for CGGTDGEQFF.

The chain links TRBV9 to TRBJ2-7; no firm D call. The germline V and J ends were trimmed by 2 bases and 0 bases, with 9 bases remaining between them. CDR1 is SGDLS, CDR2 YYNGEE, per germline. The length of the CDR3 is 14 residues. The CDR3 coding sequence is TGTGCCAGCAGCGTGAGCACCACCTCCTACGAGCAGTACTTC. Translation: CASSVSTTSYEQYF. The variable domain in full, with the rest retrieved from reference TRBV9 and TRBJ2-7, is DSGVTQTPKHLITATGQRVTLRCSPRSGDLSVYWYQQSLDQGLQFLIQYYNGEERAKGNILERFSAQQFPDLHSELNLSSLELGDSALYFCASSVSTTSYEQYFGPGTRLTVT.

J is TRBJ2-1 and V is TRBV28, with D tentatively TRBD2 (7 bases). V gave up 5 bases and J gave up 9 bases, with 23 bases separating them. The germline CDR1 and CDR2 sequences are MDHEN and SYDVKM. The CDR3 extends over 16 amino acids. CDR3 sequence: CASSPFGGGSSIEQFF. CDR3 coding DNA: TGTGCCAGCAGTCCCTTCGGGGGCGGGAGTTCGATTGAGCAGTTCTTC.

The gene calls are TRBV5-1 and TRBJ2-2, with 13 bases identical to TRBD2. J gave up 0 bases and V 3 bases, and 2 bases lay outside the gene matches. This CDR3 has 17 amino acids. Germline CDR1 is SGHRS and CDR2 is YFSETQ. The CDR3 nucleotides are TGCGCCAGCAGCTCCGGGACTAGCGGGGCGAACACCGGGGAGCTGTTTTTT. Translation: CASSSGTSGANTGELFF.

The CDR3 is CASSQDGNPRYYGYTF. The CDR3 DNA reads TGTGCCAGCAGCCAGGACGGGAACCCAAGGTACTATGGCTACACCTTC. The V and J genes are TRBV9 and TRBJ1-2; D is unresolved. The germline gives CDR1 SGDLS, CDR2 YYNGEE. The CDR3 runs 16 residues. The V gene lost 4 bases and the J gene lost 3 bases, with 19 bases spanning the gap.

CDR3 region: CASSPLAGDRNEQFF. Written as DNA, the CDR3 is TGTGCCAGCAGCCCACTAGCGGGAGACCGGAATGAGCAGTTCTTC. The chain is built from TRBV7-3 and TRBJ2-1; 11 bases are shared with TRBD2. Per the germline V gene, CDR1 is SGHTA and CDR2 is FQGTGA. The CDR3 is 15 residues long. The V segment lost 5 bases and the J segment 7 bases; nucleotides outside the gene matches: 7.

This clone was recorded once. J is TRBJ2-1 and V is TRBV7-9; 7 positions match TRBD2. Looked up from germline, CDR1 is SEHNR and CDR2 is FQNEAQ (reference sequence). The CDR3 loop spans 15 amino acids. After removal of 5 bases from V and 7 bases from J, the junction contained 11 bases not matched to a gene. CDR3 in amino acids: CASSLGGSRFNEQFF. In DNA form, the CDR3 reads TGTGCCAGCAGCCTTGGCGGGAGTCGTTTTAATGAGCAGTTCTTC.

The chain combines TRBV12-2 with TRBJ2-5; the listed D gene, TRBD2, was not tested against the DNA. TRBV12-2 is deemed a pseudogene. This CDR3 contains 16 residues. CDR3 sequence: CASRFLGTSGEETQYF. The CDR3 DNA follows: TGTGCAAGTCGCTTCCTCGGGACTAGCGGAGAAGAGACCCAGTACTTC.

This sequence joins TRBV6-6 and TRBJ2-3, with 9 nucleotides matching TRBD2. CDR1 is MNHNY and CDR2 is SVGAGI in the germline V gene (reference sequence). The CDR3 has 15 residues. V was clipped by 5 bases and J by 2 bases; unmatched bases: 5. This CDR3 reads CASSDLAGLTDTQYF. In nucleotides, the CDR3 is TGTGCCAGCAGTGACCTAGCGGGACTCACAGATACGCAGTATTTT.

CDR3 protein: CASSSGQGNEQFF. CDR3 bases: TGTGCCAGCAGCTCAGGACAGGGCAATGAGCAGTTCTTC. The J gene is TRBJ2-1, the V gene TRBV5-6; TRBD1 agrees at 8 bases. Germline V gene data show CDR1 as SGHDT and CDR2 as YYEEEE. Trimming at V came to 3 bases and at J to 6 bases, leaving 2 bases not matched to a gene. The CDR3 has 13 amino acids.

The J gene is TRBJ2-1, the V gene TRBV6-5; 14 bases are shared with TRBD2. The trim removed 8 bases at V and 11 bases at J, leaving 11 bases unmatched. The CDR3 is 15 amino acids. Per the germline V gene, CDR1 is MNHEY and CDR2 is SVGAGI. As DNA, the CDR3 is TGTGCCAGCGACCGGTTCGGGACTAGCGGGAGTAAGCAGTTCTTC. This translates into CASDRFGTSGSKQFF.

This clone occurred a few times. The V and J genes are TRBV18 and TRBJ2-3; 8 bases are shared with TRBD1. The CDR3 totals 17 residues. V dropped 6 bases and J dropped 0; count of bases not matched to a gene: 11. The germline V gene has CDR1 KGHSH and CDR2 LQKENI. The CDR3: CASSPPNRDRSTDTQYF. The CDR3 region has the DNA TGTGCCAGCTCCCCCCCGAACCGGGACAGGAGCACAGATACGCAGTATTTT.

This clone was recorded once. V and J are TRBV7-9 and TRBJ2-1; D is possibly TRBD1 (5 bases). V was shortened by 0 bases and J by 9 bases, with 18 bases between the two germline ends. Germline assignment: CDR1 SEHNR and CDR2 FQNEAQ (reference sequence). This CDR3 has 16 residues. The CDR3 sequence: CASSLARLLLRGEQFF. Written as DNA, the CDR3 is TGTGCCAGCAGCTTAGCACGGCTTCTATTAAGGGGTGAGCAGTTCTTC. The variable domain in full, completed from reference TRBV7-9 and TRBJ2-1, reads DTGVSQNPRHKITKRGQNVTFRCDPISEHNRLYWYRQTLGQGPEFLTYFQNEAQLEKSRLLSDRFSAERPKGSFSTLEIQRTEQGDSAMYLCASSLARLLLRGEQFFGPGTRLTVL.

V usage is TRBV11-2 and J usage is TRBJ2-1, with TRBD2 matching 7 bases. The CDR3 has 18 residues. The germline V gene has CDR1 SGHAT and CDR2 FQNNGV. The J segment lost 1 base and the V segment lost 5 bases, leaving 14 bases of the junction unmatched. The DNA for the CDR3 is TGTGCCAGCAGCCATGGGGCTAGCGGAAGCAAGTCCTACAATGAGCAGTTCTTC. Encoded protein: CASSHGASGSKSYNEQFF.

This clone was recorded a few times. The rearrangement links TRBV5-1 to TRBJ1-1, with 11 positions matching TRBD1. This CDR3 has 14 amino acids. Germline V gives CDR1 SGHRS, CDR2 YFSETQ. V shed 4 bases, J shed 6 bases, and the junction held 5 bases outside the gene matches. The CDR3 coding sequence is TGCGCCAGCAGCCCCCGGGACAGGGGGGCTGAAGCTTTCTTT. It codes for CASSPRDRGAEAFF.

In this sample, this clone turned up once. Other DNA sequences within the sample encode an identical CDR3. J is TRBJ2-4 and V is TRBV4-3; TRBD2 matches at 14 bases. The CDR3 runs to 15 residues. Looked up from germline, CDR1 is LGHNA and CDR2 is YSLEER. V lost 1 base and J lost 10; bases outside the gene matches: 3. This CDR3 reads CASSQGGLAGDIQYF. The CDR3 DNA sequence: TGCGCCAGCAGCCAAGGGGGACTAGCGGGAGATATTCAGTACTTC.

CDR3 nucleotide sequence: TGCGCCAGCAGCTTCTCCGGGACAAATAATGAAAAACTGTTTTTT. As protein: CASSFSGTNNEKLFF. The chain combines TRBV5-1 with TRBJ1-4; D might be TRBD1 (6 bases). Trimming removed 2 bases at V and 4 bases at J, with 12 bases between. The CDR3 is 15 residues long. CDR1 and CDR2 from the germline V gene are SGHRS and YFSETQ.

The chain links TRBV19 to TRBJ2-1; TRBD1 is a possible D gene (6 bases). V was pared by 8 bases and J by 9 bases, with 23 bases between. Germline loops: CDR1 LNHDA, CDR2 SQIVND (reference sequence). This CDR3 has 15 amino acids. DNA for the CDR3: TGTGCCAGTGAACGGGGACAAGGGGCCTTTGGTGAGCAGTTCTTC. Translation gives CASERGQGAFGEQFF.

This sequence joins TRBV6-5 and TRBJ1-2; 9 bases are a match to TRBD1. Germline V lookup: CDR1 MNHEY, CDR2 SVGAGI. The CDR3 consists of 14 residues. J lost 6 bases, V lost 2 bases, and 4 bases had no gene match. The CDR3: CASSYRGQGNGYTF. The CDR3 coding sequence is TGTGCCAGCAGTTACCGGGGACAGGGTAATGGCTACACCTTC.

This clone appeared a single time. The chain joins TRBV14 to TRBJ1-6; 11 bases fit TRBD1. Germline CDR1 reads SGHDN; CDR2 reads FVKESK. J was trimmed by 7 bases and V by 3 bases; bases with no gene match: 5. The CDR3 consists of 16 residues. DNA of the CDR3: TGTGCCAGCAGCCAGCCGGACAGGGGGCTGAATTCACCCCTCCACTTT. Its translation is CASSQPDRGLNSPLHF.

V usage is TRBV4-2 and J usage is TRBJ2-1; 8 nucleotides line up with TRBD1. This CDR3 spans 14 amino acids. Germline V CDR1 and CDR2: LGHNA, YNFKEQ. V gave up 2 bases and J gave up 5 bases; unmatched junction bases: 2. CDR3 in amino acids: CASSQTGGHNEQFF. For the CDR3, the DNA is TGTGCCAGCAGCCAAACAGGGGGACACAATGAGCAGTTCTTC.

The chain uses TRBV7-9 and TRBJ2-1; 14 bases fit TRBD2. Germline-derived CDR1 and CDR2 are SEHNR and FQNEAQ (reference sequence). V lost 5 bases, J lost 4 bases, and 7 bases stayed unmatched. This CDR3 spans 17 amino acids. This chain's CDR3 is CASSPGTSGSFYNEQFF. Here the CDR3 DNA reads TGTGCCAGCAGCCCAGGGACTAGCGGGAGTTTTTACAATGAGCAGTTCTTC.